This T cell receptor (beta chain) originates from a study of cytomegalovirus exposure and HLA in healthy donors. The study, taken as a whole, reports: The tendency of first-cohort TCR clusters to co-occur in the approximately 110 validation repertoires was identified by a subsequent analysis. In vitro experiments confirmed that a few CMV-associated chains were specific for CMV antigens. Accounts indicate the classifier identified cytomegalovirus status with strong specificity and sensitivity.

Per the germline V gene, CDR1 is MNHEY and CDR2 is SMNVEV (reference sequence). This CDR3 spans 12 amino acids. Trimming cost V 10 bases and J 4 bases, with 13 bases left between them. Here immunoSEQ multiplex PCR was the method, and the copy in TCRdb shows in-frame clones only, minus some. Of a few hundred thousand clones listed, 88% are singletons. About this clone: Its antigen is currently unknown.

Sample: PBMCs. The chain links TRBV27 to TRBJ1-1; D is unclear. The clonotype originates from a man aged 25-45 years in good health and CMV-seronegative. CDR3 nucleotide sequence: TGTGCCACGGGTGAATTTGGCACTGAAGCTTTCTTT. Amino acids: CATGEFGTEAFF.